These T cell receptor beta chains were read from a single sample in a study of shared clonotypes between healthy human individuals. Method: immunoSEQ multiplex PCR; TCRdb's copy keeps in-frame clones and lacks some. The sample contains some 470,000 clones, over 60% of which appear only once. Sample: PBMCs. Source of these receptors: a woman aged 40-49 years in good health. Some clones in this sample may be carry-over from other donors' samples. CDR3s include the opening cysteine and the closing phenylalanine or tryptophan. The order of the fields is D gene, V gene, clone size, J gene, CDR3 DNA, CDR3 protein. D genes are given only for firm matches. Expanded clones are given a class, and other clones once, few, many or no size at all.

d_call: -; v_call: TRBV18; clone_size: -; j_call: TRBJ1-2; cdr3_nt: TGTGCCAGCTCAGGGGGCGCGAACTATGGCTACACCTTC; cdr3_aa: CASSGGANYGYTF
d_call: -; v_call: TRBV18; clone_size: few; j_call: TRBJ2-7; cdr3_nt: TGTGCCAGCTCATCCCCCCTGGATCGTTACGAGCAGTACTTC; cdr3_aa: CASSSPLDRYEQYF
d_call: TRBD2; v_call: TRBV6-1; clone_size: -; j_call: TRBJ2-3; cdr3_nt: TGTGCCAGCAGTGAAGGGACTAGCGGGAATGTGGCAGCTACGCAGTATTTT; cdr3_aa: CASSEGTSGNVAATQYF
d_call: TRBD2; v_call: TRBV5-6; clone_size: once; j_call: TRBJ2-2; cdr3_nt: TGTGCCAGCAGCTTGGTGACTAGCGGCGACACCGGGGAGCTGTTTTTT; cdr3_aa: CASSLVTSGDTGELFF
d_call: TRBD1; v_call: TRBV25-1; clone_size: -; j_call: TRBJ1-4; cdr3_nt: TGTGCCAGCAGTGACCGCACCGGGACAGTGTCTAATGAAAAACTGTTTTTT; cdr3_aa: CASSDRTGTVSNEKLFF
d_call: -; v_call: TRBV18; clone_size: -; j_call: TRBJ2-5; cdr3_nt: TGTGCCAGCTCACCAACAATTTCGGGAACGTCAGAGACCCAGTACTTC; cdr3_aa: CASSPTISGTSETQYF
d_call: -; v_call: TRBV7-2; clone_size: -; j_call: TRBJ2-7; cdr3_nt: TGTGCCAGCAGCTTCCCTGGCGTCTACGAGCAGTACTTC; cdr3_aa: CASSFPGVYEQYF
d_call: -; v_call: TRBV27; clone_size: few; j_call: TRBJ1-5; cdr3_nt: TGTGCCAGCAGTAGCCCGCTTAGGGGGTACGGGAGCAATCAGCCCCAGCATTTT; cdr3_aa: CASSSPLRGYGSNQPQHF
d_call: -; v_call: TRBV4-3; clone_size: -; j_call: TRBJ2-3; cdr3_nt: TGCGCCAGCAGCCAAGATTTCAGTGAAGCAGATACGCAGTATTTT; cdr3_aa: CASSQDFSEADTQYF
d_call: -; v_call: TRBV6-6; clone_size: -; j_call: TRBJ1-6; cdr3_nt: TGTGCCAGCAGTTACTCGGGCAGTTATAATTCACCCCTCCACTTT; cdr3_aa: CASSYSGSYNSPLHF
d_call: TRBD2; v_call: TRBV2; clone_size: -; j_call: TRBJ2-7; cdr3_nt: TGTGCCAGCAGGGGGGGGAGGGGACCCTACGAGCAGTACTTC; cdr3_aa: CASRGGRGPYEQYF
d_call: TRBD1; v_call: TRBV19; clone_size: -; j_call: TRBJ2-7; cdr3_nt: TGTGCCAGTAGGTATCGCGGACAGGGGGAATACGAGCAGTACTTC; cdr3_aa: CASRYRGQGEYEQYF
d_call: -; v_call: TRBV30; clone_size: -; j_call: TRBJ2-7; cdr3_nt: TGTGCCTGGAGCGGGGAGCGGTTATACGAGCAGTACTTC; cdr3_aa: CAWSGERLYEQYF
d_call: -; v_call: TRBV7-9; clone_size: -; j_call: TRBJ2-2; cdr3_nt: TGCGCCAGCAGCCATGAGGCAGATACCGGGGAGCTGTTTTTT; cdr3_aa: CASSHEADTGELFF
d_call: -; v_call: TRBV29-1; clone_size: -; j_call: TRBJ2-7; cdr3_nt: TGCAGCGTTGGACCCGGGGTCTACGAGCAGTACTTC; cdr3_aa: CSVGPGVYEQYF
d_call: -; v_call: TRBV7-6; clone_size: -; j_call: TRBJ2-3; cdr3_nt: TGTGCCAGCAGCATGGACCCCGTCAGCACAGATACGCAGTATTTT; cdr3_aa: CASSMDPVSTDTQYF